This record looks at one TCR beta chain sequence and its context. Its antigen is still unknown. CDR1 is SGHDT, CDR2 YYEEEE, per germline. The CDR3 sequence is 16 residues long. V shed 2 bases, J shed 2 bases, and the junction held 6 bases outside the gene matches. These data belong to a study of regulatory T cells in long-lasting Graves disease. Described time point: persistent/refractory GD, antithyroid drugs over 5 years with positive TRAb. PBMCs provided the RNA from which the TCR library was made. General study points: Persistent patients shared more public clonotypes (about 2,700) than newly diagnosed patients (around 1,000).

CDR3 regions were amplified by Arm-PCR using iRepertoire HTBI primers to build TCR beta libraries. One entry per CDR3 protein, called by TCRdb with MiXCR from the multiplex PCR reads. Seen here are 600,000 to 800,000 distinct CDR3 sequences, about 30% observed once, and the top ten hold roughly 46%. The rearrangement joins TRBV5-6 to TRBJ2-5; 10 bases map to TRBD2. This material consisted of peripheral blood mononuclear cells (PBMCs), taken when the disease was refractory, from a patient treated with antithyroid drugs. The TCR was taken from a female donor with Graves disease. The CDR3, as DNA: TGTGCCAGCAGCTTTGCTAGCGGGAGACATCAAGAGACCCAGTACTTC. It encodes CASSFASGRHQETQYF. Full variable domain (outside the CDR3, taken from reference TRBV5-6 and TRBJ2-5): DAGVTQSPTHLIKTRGQQVTLRCSPKSGHDTVSWYQQALGQGPQFIFQYYEEEERQRGNFPDRFSGHQFPNYSSELNVNALLLGDSALYLCASSFASGRHQETQYFGPGTRLLVL.